The sequence of this T cell receptor beta chain was determined in a study of T-cell reconstitution after alpha-beta-depleted transplantation in children. This clonotype has ten or more counts. Unmatched junction bases numbered 18, after V lost 5 bases and J lost 1 base. The length of the CDR3 is 20 residues. CDR1 and CDR2 (germline): SSHAT, FNYEAQ (reference sequence). The library targeted TCRbeta and was prepared with unique molecular identifiers. TCRdb reprocessed the PCR reads with MiXCR, giving one entry per CDR3 protein. The repertoire holds roughly 200,000 distinct CDR3 sequences, with around 9.5% as singletons.

The chain couples TRBV7-7 to TRBJ2-2; TRBD1 agrees at 8 bases. The specimen comprised PBMCs from the stem cell graft donor, sampled from the stem cell graft. The sequence came from a human donor who donated a stem cell graft to a child with acute lymphoblastic leukemia. The DNA of the CDR3 is TGTGCCAGCAGCCGTAGGGGGACAGGAACTGGTAGCGAGAACACCGGGGAGCTGTTTTTT. This translates into CASSRRGTGTGSENTGELFF.